This TCR beta chain emerged from a study of CD8 T cells in ankylosing spondylitis. This clonotype was found many times. The antigen is not known. V shed 3 bases and J shed 7 bases, with 13 bases lying between them. The CDR3 extends over 14 amino acids. Notes on the study in general: The study looked at matched synovial fluid samples from ankylosing spondylitis patients. Disease-linked clones were reported to be significantly enriched there. Several of the motif variants were reported before in synovial fluid and blood from reactive arthritis. CD8+ disease-linked clones were present at relatively low frequencies in blood.

Quantitative barcoded 5'-RACE was used to prepare TCR beta libraries. TCRdb recomputed calls from the 5' RACE reads with MiXCR, one row per CDR3 protein. The sample has some 250,000 distinct CDR3 sequences; 20% to 30% are singletons. The clonotype originates from a male donor with ankylosing spondylitis or in good health (not recorded which). The genes are TRBV12-3 or TRBV12-4 and TRBJ1-5; possible D gene TRBD1, 5 bases. The sample consisted of blood, either unsorted or a sorted T cell fraction (not recorded which). In DNA, the CDR3 is TGTGCCAGCAGTTTGACGGGGGTATTACAGCCCCAGCATTTT. Its protein product is CASSLTGVLQPQHF.